This entry features one T cell receptor beta chain sequence. This CDR3 spans 15 amino acids. Germline V gene sequence: CDR1 SGHDN, CDR2 FVKESK. V gave up 4 bases and J gave up 1 base, with 13 bases separating them. This sample stems from a study of blood T cell repertoires in COVID-19. Study overall: Samples taken during acute and convalescent COVID-19 were collected in the United States, Italy and Spain. The cDNA or gDNA used as material had been derived from T cells, B-cell-depleted T cells, or PBMCs.

In the original processing: Quantification of nucleated cells was approximated via reference gene primer amplification. TCRdb's table, derived via immunoSEQ multiplex PCR, lists solely in-frame clones and lacks some. V and J calls plus clone size are reproduced from that table; the DNA served to infer D and trimming. The table records roughly 150,000 clones, about 90% of them present only once. The gene calls are TRBV14 and TRBJ1-1, with D unresolved. This TCR derives from a woman older than 75 with acute or convalescent COVID-19. The specimen was peripheral blood. CDR3 sequence: CASSPLSRPNTEAFF. For the CDR3, the DNA is TGTGCCAGCAGCCCCCTGAGCAGGCCGAACACTGAAGCTTTCTTT.